A selection of T cell receptor beta chains follows, all from one sample in a study of beta chain features in type 1 diabetes. Method: immunoSEQ multiplex PCR; TCRdb's copy keeps in-frame clones and lacks some. The sample lists under 200,000 clones; 6.5% to 10% were seen once. Sequencing was done on a sample of central memory CD4+ T cells from blood. All receptors derive from a woman in her late teens or twenties with type 1 diabetes. The conserved cysteine and the conserved F or W are not part of the CDR3 here. Some rows have no size entry. The others give once, few or many, or a class for an expanded clone.

few	TRBV4-2	TRBJ1-5	ASSRSDTGAGNQPQH
few	TRBV7-9	TRBJ2-7	ASSRVSVEQY
few	TRBV6-6	TRBJ2-7	ASIWDTSYEQY
.	TRBV25-1	TRBJ1-4	ASSEGRGATNEKLF
few	TRBV6-4	TRBJ2-3	ASRRESVADTQY
few	TRBV4-3	TRBJ2-7	ASSERRGREGRYEQY
few	TRBV10-3	TRBJ2-7	AISTEQGGVSYEQY
few	TRBV4-3	TRBJ2-7	ASSRDNFDSYEQY
.	TRBV7-3	TRBJ2-3	ASSQTGGTDTQY
few	TRBV12-5	TRBJ2-1	ASGLDYEQF
.	TRBV7-7	TRBJ2-3	ASSLGWTSGTDTQY
.	TRBV18	TRBJ2-1	ASSASGEGTNNEQF
.	TRBV14	TRBJ2-5	ASSPSGAQTQY
few	TRBV11-2	TRBJ2-5	ASRVEQDPETQY
.	TRBV6-5	TRBJ1-2	ASSRTGPRDGYT
.	TRBV7-2	TRBJ2-1	ASSLRLAGVNEQF
.	TRBV7-6	TRBJ1-2	ASSPGAGPSGYT
few	TRBV9	TRBJ2-2	ASSRAGWNTGELF
few	TRBV15	TRBJ1-6	ATSARTAGNSPLH
.	TRBV5-1	TRBJ2-3	ASSSASGGAADTQY
few	TRBV6-6	TRBJ1-3	AMLDTIY
.	TRBV6-6	TRBJ1-5	ASSYQQGHSNQPQH
few	TRBV14	TRBJ1-1	ASSQGGAGRVTEAF
few	TRBV7-8	TRBJ1-5	ASSPQTGDNQPQH
once	TRBV6-6	TRBJ1-2	ASTGAYGYT
few	TRBV7-3	TRBJ1-1	ASSSDRLNTEAF
few	TRBV28	TRBJ2-1	ASTRRTGGYNEQF
many	TRBV7-9	TRBJ1-5	ASSLGTGNQPQH
few	TRBV6-1	TRBJ1-5	ATKQGNDQPQH
.	TRBV10-3	TRBJ2-1	AINSDVDEQF
few	TRBV18	TRBJ2-1	ASSADYYNEQF
.	TRBV6-6	TRBJ1-4	ASTPAATATNEKLF
.	TRBV19	TRBJ2-1	ASSMWTGGGSEQF
many	TRBV7-2	TRBJ1-5	ASSPQGTGRNQPQH
.	TRBV6-5	TRBJ2-7	ASRDYPYEQY
few	TRBV4-3	TRBJ1-2	ASSQPGTVDGYT
.	TRBV4-3	TRBJ1-5	ASSQEVSGTGGQPQH
few	TRBV18	TRBJ1-5	ASSPQGDSNQPQH
few	TRBV25-1	TRBJ1-2	ASSASTGQRIPYGYT
.	TRBV15	TRBJ2-7	ATSRDQDRQY
few	TRBV5-1	TRBJ2-4	ASSLVGEDIQY
.	TRBV9	TRBJ1-6	ASSSTDSPLH
many	TRBV19	TRBJ2-1	ASSTGLLLYNEQF
.	TRBV5-1	TRBJ2-3	ASSLQGFDTDTQY
.	TRBV27	TRBJ1-5	ASSLWGGGIEQPQH
few	TRBV2	TRBJ1-6	ASDEQGSGNSPLH
.	TRBV19	TRBJ2-5	ASSISGETQY
.	TRBV11-2	TRBJ2-5	ASRLGQGKIKETQY
few	TRBV7-2	TRBJ1-2	ASSTPGGRNYGYT
.	TRBV29-1	TRBJ2-7	SVGHGLGYEQY
.	TRBV7-2	TRBJ2-2	ASSGRGTGELF
.	TRBV19	TRBJ2-7	ASRRTGGAQNYEQY